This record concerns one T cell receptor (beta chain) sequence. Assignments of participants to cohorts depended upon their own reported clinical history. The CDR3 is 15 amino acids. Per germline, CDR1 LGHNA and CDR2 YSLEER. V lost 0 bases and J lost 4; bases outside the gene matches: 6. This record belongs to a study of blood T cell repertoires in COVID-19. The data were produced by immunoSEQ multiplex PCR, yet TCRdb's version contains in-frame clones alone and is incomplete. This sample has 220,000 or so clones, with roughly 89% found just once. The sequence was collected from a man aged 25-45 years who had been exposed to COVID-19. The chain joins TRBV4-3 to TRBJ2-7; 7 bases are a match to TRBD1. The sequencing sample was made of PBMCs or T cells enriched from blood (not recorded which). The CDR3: CASSQEIGTVYEQYF. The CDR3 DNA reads TGCGCCAGCAGCCAAGAGATCGGGACAGTATACGAGCAGTACTTC.